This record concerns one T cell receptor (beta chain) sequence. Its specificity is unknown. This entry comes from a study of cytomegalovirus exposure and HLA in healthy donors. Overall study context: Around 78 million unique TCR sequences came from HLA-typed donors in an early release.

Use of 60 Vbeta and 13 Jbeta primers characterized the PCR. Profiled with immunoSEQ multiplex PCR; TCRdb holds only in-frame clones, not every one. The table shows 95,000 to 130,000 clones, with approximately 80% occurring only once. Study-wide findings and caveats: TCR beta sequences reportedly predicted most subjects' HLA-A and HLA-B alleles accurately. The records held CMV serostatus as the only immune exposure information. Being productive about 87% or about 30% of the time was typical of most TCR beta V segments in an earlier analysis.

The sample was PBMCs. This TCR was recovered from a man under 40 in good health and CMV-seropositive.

CDR3 sequence (DNA): TGTGCCAGCAGTCCACAGGGGAACGAGCAGTACTTC. This translates into CASSPQGNEQYF. The rearrangement joins TRBV27 to TRBJ2-7, with 7 bases fitting TRBD1. Losses at the gene ends were 5 bases for V and 5 bases for J; bases not matched to a gene: 3. CDR1 MNHEY and CDR2 SMNVEV come from the germline V gene (reference sequence). The CDR3 is 12 amino acids.